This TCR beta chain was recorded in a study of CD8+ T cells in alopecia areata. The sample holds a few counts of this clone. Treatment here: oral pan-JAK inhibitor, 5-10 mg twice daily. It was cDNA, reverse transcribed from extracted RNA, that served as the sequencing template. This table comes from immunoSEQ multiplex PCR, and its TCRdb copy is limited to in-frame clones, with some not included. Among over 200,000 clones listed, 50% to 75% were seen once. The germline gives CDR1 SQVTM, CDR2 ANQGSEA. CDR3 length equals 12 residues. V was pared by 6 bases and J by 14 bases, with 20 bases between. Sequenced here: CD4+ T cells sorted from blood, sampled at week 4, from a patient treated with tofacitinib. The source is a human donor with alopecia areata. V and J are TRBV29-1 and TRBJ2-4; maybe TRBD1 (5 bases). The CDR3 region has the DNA TGCAGCGTGGTTGTAGGGGCAGGGCAGGAGTACTTC. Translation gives CSVVVGAGQEYF.